The present T cell receptor (beta chain) was sequenced within a study of beta chain features in type 1 diabetes (dated by TCRdb to between 2018 and 2020). The study in broad terms: Mean age, gender distribution, total cell number and subset yield were not different between patients and healthy donors. Regulatory and stem cell-like memory subsets were isolated from only 8 patients and about 8 healthy donors, whereas naive and central memory subsets came from all 28 donors. The study compared the TCRB repertoires of sorted circulating CD4+ T cell subsets in recently diagnosed type 1 diabetes patients with those in matched healthy donors. A total of approximately 110,000,000 sorted cells were examined across all samples, and a strong correlation was observed between cell number per subset and RNA yield. Study-level results and caveats: Naive, central memory and regulatory TCRB repertoires appeared to be more alike among patients than among healthy donors. Because cDNA was sequenced instead of genomic DNA, highly expressing activated cells could be over-represented, though the groups showed no difference in activation or CD3 levels. HLA sub-analyses involved small numbers of individuals, so any influence of HLA type on TCRB rearrangement remained unresolved. Type 1 diabetes patients showed a moderate but significant shortening of TCRB CDR3 length in all four CD4+ subsets. Patients with type 1 diabetes made fewer insertions and deleted more nucleotides at VDJ recombination sites, implying thymic rearrangement abnormalities. PCR might favor shorter templates, but patient and control samples were amplified and corrected together, so any skew would affect both groups equally.

This clone appeared a few times. Its antigen remains unidentified. No base-level quality is on record; no much larger clone is a single base apart. The entire isolated RNA was reverse transcribed using the High Capacity cDNA Reverse Transcription Kit, and thus expressed TCRB transcripts were sequenced. Deep immunoSEQ sequencing was performed on naive, central memory and regulatory T cell samples, with an average of around 3.4 million total reads per sample. Sorted cells were lysed in RLT buffer and RNA was extracted with DNase-treated RNeasy Micro or Mini kits, depending on cell number. Each cell subset was processed on its own to prevent cross-contamination, while patient and healthy donor samples were processed together. The immunoSEQ multiplex PCR was used to amplify TCRB sequences from cDNA, yielding 87-bp fragments that span the CDR3 region. Sequencing of the amplicons was performed on the Illumina HiSeq platform. As for how the authors treated the data: Synthetic template baselines were used to correct PCR bias computationally, reads within Hamming distance 2 were collapsed together, and singletons that could not be merged were discarded. By aligning reads against IMGT, V, D and J genes, CDR3 length, and insertions or deletions at six rearrangement sites were assigned. Within each subset, clonotype counts were normalized to sorted cell number, and only after that were true diversity and Gini coefficients computed with the tcR R package. The overlap coefficient, calculated on TCRB nucleotide sequences, was used to measure repertoire sharing. As a proxy for the pre-selection repertoire, out-of-frame TCRB sequences from naive cells were analyzed. TCRdb holds this immuneACCESS table with in-frame rearrangements only. Some clones are missing; in checked studies, unresolved V genes explain under half, and the rest has no known cause. D and trimming come from the DNA, and the V and J calls and clone size come from that table. This sample has about 900,000 clones in its table, and roughly 15% of those were observed once. Of the sample, around 0.02% is held by the ten largest clones.

Each donor gave one peripheral blood draw, about 110 mL on average, collected into heparinised tubes. Using a panel that included CD45RO, CCR7, CD25, CD127, CD95 and CD27, naive, central memory, regulatory and stem cell-like memory CD4+ T cells were sorted on a BD FACSAria II. Every sorted population had a purity above 98%. PBMCs were isolated immediately by Lymphoprep density gradient centrifugation and stained directly without culture. To minimize batch effects, samples were stained and sorted in pairs, one healthy donor with one patient per experiment. The sequenced sample consisted of naive CD4+ T cells from blood. The label giving this sample's cell subset or site can be read as: true naive CD4+ T cells. This receptor was taken from a woman under 30 in good health.

The nucleotide sequence is given as TGTGCCAGCAGCTTCAGGACGCCGGGGGCCGATGAGCAGTTCTTC. It codes for CASSFRTPGADEQFF. The rearrangement combines TRBV7-2 with TRBJ2-1; the D segment might be TRBD1 or TRBD2, since each matches 6 bases. From a lookup of the germline V gene, CDR1 and CDR2 are SGHTA and FQGNSA. V lost 3 bases and J lost 8 bases; the stretch between them is 17 bases long. The CDR3 has 15 amino acids, counting the end cysteine and phenylalanine. Of all the DNA, just the CDR3 is kept, 45 bases in frame from base 1.